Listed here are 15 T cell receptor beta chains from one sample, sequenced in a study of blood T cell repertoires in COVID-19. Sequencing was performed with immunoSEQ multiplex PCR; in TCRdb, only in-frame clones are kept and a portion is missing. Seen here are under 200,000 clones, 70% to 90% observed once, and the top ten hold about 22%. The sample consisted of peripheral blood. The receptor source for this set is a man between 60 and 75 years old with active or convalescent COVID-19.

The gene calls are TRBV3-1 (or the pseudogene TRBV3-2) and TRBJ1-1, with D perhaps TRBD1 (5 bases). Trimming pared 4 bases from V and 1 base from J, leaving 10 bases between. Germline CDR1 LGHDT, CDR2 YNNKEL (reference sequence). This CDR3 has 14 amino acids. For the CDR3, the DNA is TGTGCCAGCAGCCCCCACGACAGGAACACTGAAGCTTTCTTT. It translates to CASSPHDRNTEAFF.

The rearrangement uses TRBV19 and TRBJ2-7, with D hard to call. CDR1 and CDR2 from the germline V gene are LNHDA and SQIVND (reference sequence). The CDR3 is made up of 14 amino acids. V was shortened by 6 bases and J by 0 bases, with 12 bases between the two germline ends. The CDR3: CASRLTVGSYEQYF. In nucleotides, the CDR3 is TGTGCCAGTAGGCTAACAGTTGGCTCCTACGAGCAGTACTTC.

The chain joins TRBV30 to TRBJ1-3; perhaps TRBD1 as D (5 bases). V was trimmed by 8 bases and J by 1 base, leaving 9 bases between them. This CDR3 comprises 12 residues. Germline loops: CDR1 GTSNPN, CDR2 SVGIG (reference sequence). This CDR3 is CAMTASGNTIYF. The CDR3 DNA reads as TGTGCCATGACAGCTTCTGGAAACACCATATATTTT.

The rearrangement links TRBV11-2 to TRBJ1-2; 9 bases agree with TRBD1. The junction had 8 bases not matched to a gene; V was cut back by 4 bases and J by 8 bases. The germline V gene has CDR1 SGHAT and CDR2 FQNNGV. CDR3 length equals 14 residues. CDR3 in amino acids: CASSSWTGEIGYTF. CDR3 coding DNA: TGTGCCAGCAGCTCCTGGACAGGGGAGATCGGCTACACCTTC.

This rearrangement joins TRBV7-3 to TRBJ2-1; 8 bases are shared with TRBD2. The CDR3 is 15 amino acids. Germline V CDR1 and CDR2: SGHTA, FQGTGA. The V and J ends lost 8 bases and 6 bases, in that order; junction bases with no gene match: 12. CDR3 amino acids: CASSSAAGGLNEQFF. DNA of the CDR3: TGTGCCAGCTCGAGTGCGGCGGGGGGCCTCAATGAGCAGTTCTTC.

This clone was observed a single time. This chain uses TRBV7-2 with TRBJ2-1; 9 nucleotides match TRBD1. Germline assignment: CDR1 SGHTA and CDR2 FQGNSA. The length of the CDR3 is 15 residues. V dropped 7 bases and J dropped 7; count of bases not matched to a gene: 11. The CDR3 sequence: CASIGAGTGWNEQFF. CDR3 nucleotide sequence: TGTGCCAGCATTGGGGCCGGGACAGGGTGGAATGAGCAGTTCTTC. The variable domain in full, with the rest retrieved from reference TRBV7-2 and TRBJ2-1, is GAGVSQSPSNKVTEKGKDVELRCDPISGHTALYWYRQSLGQGLEFLIYFQGNSAPDKSGLPSDRFSAERTGGSVSTLTIQRTQQEDSAVYLCASIGAGTGWNEQFFGPGTRLTVL.

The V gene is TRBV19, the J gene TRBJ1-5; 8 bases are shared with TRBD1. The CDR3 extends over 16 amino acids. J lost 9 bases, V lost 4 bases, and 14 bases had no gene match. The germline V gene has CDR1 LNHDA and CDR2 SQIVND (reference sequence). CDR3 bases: TGTGCCAGTAGTAGTCAGACAGGGGCCCTCGTGCGGCCCCAGCATTTT. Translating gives CASSSQTGALVRPQHF.

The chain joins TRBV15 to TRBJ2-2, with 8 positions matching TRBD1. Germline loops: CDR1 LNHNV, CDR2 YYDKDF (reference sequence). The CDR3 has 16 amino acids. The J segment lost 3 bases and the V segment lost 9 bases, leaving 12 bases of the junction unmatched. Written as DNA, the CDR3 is TGTGCCACTCGGACAGGGACCAATACCTACACCGGGGAGCTGTTTTTT. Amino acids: CATRTGTNTYTGELFF.

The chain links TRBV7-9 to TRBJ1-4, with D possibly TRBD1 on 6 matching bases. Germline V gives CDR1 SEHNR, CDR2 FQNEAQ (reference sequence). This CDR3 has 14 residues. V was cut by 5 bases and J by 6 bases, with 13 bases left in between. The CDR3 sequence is CASSRGGTYEKLFF. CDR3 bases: TGTGCCAGCAGCCGGGGGGGCACCTATGAAAAACTGTTTTTT.

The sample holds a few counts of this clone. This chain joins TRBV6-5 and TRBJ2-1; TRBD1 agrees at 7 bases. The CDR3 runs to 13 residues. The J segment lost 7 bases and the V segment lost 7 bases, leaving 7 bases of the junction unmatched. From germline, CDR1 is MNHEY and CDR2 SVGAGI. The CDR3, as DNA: TGTGCCAGCACTATCGAGACAGGGAATGAGCAGTTCTTC. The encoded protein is CASTIETGNEQFF.

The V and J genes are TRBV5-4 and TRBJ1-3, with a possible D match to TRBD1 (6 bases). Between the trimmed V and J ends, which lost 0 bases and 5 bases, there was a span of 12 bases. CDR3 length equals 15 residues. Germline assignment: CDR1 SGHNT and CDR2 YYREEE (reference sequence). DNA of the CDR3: TGTGCCAGCAGCTTGGACCCAGGGGCTAGAAACACCATATATTTT. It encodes CASSLDPGARNTIYF.

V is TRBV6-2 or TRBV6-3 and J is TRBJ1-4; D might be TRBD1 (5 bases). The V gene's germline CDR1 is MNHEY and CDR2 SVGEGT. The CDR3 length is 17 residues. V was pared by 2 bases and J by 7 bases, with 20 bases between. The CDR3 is CASSYRPKWQGSEKLFF. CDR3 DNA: TGTGCCAGCAGTTACCGCCCGAAGTGGCAGGGCAGTGAAAAACTGTTTTTT.

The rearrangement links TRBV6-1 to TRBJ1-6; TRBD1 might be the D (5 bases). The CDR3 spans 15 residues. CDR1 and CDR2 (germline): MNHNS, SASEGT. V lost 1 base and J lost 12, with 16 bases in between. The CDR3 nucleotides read TGTGCCAGCAGTGAAGGCAGGGCCTCCCATGGACCCCTCCACTTT. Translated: CASSEGRASHGPLHF.

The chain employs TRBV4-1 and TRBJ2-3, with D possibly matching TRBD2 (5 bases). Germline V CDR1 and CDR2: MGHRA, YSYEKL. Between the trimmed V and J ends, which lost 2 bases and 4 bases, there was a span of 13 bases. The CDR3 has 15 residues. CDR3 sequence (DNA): TGCGCCAGCAGCCAAAGGCGCCTTAGCGCAGATACGCAGTATTTT. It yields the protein CASSQRRLSADTQYF.

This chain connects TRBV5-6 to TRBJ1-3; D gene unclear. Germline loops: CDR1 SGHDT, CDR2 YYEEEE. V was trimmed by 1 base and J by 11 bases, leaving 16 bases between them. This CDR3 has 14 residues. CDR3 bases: TGTGCCAGCAGCTTGCCGGACGTCGAGGGTCCCATATATTTT. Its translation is CASSLPDVEGPIYF.